This T cell receptor beta chain originates from a study of blood T cell repertoires in COVID-19. Trimming left V 4 bases short and J 2 bases short, with 14 bases between. The CDR3 runs to 15 residues. CDR1 SGHRS and CDR2 YFSETQ come from the germline V gene. Some clones are missing from TCRdb's copy, which holds only in-frame ones; the method was immunoSEQ multiplex PCR. This sample has about 100,000 clones, with approximately 84% found just once. This sequence was found in a man aged 30 to 39 in a cohort sampled during active COVID-19. This chain connects TRBV5-1 to TRBJ2-3; D is possibly TRBD2 (6 bases). Sequences were obtained from peripheral blood. The CDR3 is CASSDGLIATDTQYF. The CDR3 DNA is TGCGCCAGCAGCGACGGACTAATTGCCACAGATACGCAGTATTTT.